The rows below give T cell receptor beta chains drawn from one sample of a study of CD8+ T cells in alopecia areata. Here immunoSEQ multiplex PCR was the method, and the copy in TCRdb shows in-frame clones only, minus some. This sample has over 110,000 clones, with about 47% found just once. This specimen consisted of CD4+ T cells sorted from blood, obtained at week 0. These receptors all come from a human donor with alopecia areata. The CDR3 runs from the conserved cysteine through the conserved F or W. D genes are given only for firm matches. Expanded clones get a size class; other rows say once, few or many, or leave the size out.

DNA	CDR3	size	J	length	V	D
TGTGCCAGCAGCTTGGGGACATACAAAAACATTCAGTACTTC	CASSLGTYKNIQYF	few	TRBJ2-4	14	TRBV5-5	.
TGCAGCGTTGTGGGACAATCGCAAGAGACCCAGTACTTC	CSVVGQSQETQYF	few	TRBJ2-5	13	TRBV29-1	.
TGCAGCGTTGAAAGCTCTGAGACCCAGTACTTC	CSVESSETQYF	.	TRBJ2-5	11	TRBV29-1	.
TGTGCCTGGGGGATAAGTGGGCTTTTGAACACTGAAGCTTTCTTT	CAWGISGLLNTEAFF	.	TRBJ1-1	15	TRBV30	.
TGCAGCGCCCGGCTAGCGGGTTTCACAGATACGCAGTATTTT	CSARLAGFTDTQYF	.	TRBJ2-3	14	TRBV29-1	TRBD2
TGTGCCATCGGGGAGAGCGGTCTGGCTAACTATGGCTACACCTTC	CAIGESGLANYGYTF	once	TRBJ1-2	15	TRBV10-3	.
TGTGCCAGCAGCCTCTCCACAGATACGCAGTATTTT	CASSLSTDTQYF	.	TRBJ2-3	12	TRBV7-9	.
TGTGCCAGCAGGTATAGTCTTAATTTGGACGAGCAGTACTTC	CASRYSLNLDEQYF	.	TRBJ2-7	14	TRBV28	.
TGTGCCAGTAGTACGGGGGTTTACGAGCAGTACTTC	CASSTGVYEQYF	.	TRBJ2-7	12	TRBV19	.
TGCAGTGCTACCTGGGGAGAGACCCAGTACTTC	CSATWGETQYF	.	TRBJ2-5	11	TRBV20-1	.
TGCAGCGTCGTAGCGGGCACCTACAATGAGCAGTTCTTC	CSVVAGTYNEQFF	.	TRBJ2-1	13	TRBV29-1	TRBD2
TGTGCCAGCGGGGCTCGGACTGAAGCTTTCTTT	CASGARTEAFF	.	TRBJ1-1	11	TRBV28	.
TGTGCCAGCAGGAGGCACGGGGCCGGGGAGCTGTTTTTT	CASRRHGAGELFF	.	TRBJ2-2	13	TRBV6-1	.
TGCGCCAGCAGCTTATCGGCAGGGGGCGTAGAGACCCAGTACTTC	CASSLSAGGVETQYF	.	TRBJ2-5	15	TRBV5-1	TRBD1
TGCGCCAGCAGCCCCCCGGAGGCCAACGTCCTGACTTTC	CASSPPEANVLTF	few	TRBJ2-6	13	TRBV5-1	.
TGCGCCAGCAGCTCCGCAGGAACTAACACTGAAGCTTTCTTT	CASSSAGTNTEAFF	.	TRBJ1-1	14	TRBV5-1	.
TGCGCCAGCAGCTTGGGGCAGGCCCAAGAGACCCAGTACTTC	CASSLGQAQETQYF	.	TRBJ2-5	14	TRBV5-1	.
TGTGCCAGCAGCCAGCGGGGACTAGCGGGACCCAATGAGCAGTTCTTC	CASSQRGLAGPNEQFF	.	TRBJ2-1	16	TRBV14	TRBD2
TGCGCCAGCAGCTCCGAACAGGGTCGGACTGAAGCTTTCTTT	CASSSEQGRTEAFF	.	TRBJ1-1	14	TRBV5-1	.
TGCAGCGTTGATGGGGCAGATACGCAGTATTTT	CSVDGADTQYF	few	TRBJ2-3	11	TRBV29-1	.
TGTGCCAGCCGCCCGGGACAGGACAATCAGCCCCAGCATTTT	CASRPGQDNQPQHF	.	TRBJ1-5	14	TRBV28	TRBD1
TGCAGCGCCGGTGAGCGGAACACTGAAGCTTTCTTT	CSAGERNTEAFF	few	TRBJ1-1	12	TRBV29-1	.
TGTGCCGGTATACTATCGGGACAAACCAAAAACATTCAGTACTTC	CAGILSGQTKNIQYF	.	TRBJ2-4	15	TRBV30	.
TGTGCCAGCAGTTTATACCGGGACAGGGGCACAGATACGCAGTATTTT	CASSLYRDRGTDTQYF	few	TRBJ2-3	16	TRBV27	TRBD1
TGTGCCAGCTCAAGTGGGACGAAAGGCTACGAGCAGTACTTC	CASSSGTKGYEQYF	once	TRBJ2-7	14	TRBV18	.